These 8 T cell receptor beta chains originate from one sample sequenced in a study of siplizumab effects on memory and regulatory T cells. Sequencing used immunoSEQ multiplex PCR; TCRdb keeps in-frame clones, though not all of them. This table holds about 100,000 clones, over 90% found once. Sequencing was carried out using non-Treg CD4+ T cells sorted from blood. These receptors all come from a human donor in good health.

CDR3 nucleotide sequence: TGCGCCAGCAGCCACGTCCAGCCCCCCCCGCGCCAGTACTTC. Translation: CASSHVQPPPRQYF. This sequence joins TRBV4-1 and TRBJ2-4; no firm D call. Per the germline V gene, CDR1 is MGHRA and CDR2 is YSYEKL. The CDR3 length is 14 residues. With 3 bases removed from V and 13 bases from J, the gap between germline ends came to 19 bases.

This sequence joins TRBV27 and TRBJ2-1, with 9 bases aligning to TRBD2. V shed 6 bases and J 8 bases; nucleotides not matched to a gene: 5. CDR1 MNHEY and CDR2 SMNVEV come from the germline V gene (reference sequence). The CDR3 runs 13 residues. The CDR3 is CASRLAGWDEQFF. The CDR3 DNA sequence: TGTGCCAGCAGACTAGCGGGTTGGGATGAGCAGTTCTTC.

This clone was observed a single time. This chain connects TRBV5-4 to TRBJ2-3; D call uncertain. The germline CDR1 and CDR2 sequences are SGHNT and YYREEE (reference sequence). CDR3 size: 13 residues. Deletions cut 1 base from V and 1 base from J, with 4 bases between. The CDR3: CASSLFGTDTQYF. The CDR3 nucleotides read TGTGCCAGCAGCTTGTTTGGCACAGATACGCAGTATTTT.

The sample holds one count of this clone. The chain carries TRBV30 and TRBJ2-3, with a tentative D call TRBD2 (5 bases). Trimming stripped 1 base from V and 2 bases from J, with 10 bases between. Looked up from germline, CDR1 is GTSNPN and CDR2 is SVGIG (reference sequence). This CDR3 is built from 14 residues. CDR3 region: CAWSGDYLTDTQYF. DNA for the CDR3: TGTGCCTGGAGTGGAGACTATCTCACAGATACGCAGTATTTT. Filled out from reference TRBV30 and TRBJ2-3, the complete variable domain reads SQTIHQWPATLVQPVGSPLSLECTVEGTSNPNLYWYRQAAGRGLQLLFYSVGIGQISSEVPQNLSASRPQDRQFILSSKKLLLSDSGFYLCAWSGDYLTDTQYFGPGTRLTVL.

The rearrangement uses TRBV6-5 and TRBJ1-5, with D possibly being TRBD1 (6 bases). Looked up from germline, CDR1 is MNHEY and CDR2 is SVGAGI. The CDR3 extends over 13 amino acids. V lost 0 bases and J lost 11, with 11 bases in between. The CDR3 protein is CASSYSGQGTQHF. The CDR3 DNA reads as TGTGCCAGCAGTTACTCTGGGCAGGGGACCCAGCATTTT.

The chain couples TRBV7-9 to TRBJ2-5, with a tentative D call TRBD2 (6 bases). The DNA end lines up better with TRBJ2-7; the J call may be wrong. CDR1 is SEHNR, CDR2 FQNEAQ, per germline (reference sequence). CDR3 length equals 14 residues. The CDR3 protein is CASSSRDSRNEQYF. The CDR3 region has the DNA TGTGCCAGCAGCTCCCGGGACTCCCGTAACGAGCAGTACTTC.

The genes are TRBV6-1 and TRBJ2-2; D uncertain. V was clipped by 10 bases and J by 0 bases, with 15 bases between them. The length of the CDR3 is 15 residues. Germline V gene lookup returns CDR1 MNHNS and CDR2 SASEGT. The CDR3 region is CAIKKGGANTGELFF. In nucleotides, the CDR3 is TGTGCCATCAAGAAGGGCGGCGCGAACACCGGGGAGCTGTTTTTT.

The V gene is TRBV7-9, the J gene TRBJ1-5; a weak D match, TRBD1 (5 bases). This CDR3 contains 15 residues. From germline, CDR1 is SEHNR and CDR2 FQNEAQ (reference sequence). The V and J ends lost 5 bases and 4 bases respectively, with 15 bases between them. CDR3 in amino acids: CASSLSQGGNQPQHF. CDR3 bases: TGTGCCAGCAGCCTCAGTCAGGGTGGAAATCAGCCCCAGCATTTT.